This T cell receptor beta chain was profiled in a study of blood T cell repertoires in COVID-19. Study context: Both acute and convalescent COVID-19 samples were obtained from the United States, Italy and Spain. In each case, the material was cDNA or gDNA derived from T cells, B-cell-depleted T cells, or PBMCs.

J was trimmed by 4 bases and V by 4 bases; bases with no gene match: 5. The germline gives CDR1 SGHRS, CDR2 YFSETQ. This CDR3 has 15 amino acids. The authors' processing: Amplification of reference gene primers was used by the study to estimate nucleated cell counts. Method: immunoSEQ multiplex PCR; TCRdb's copy keeps in-frame clones and lacks some. D and trimming come from the DNA, and the V and J calls and clone size come from that table. The sample has some 110,000 clones, 85% seen once. Sample: peripheral blood. The V gene is TRBV5-1, the J gene TRBJ2-1; 10 bases agree with TRBD2. The receptor was derived from a man in his fifties with acute or convalescent COVID-19. In DNA, the CDR3 is TGCGCCAGCAGCACCTTAGCGGGGGGATACAATGAGCAGTTCTTC. It encodes CASSTLAGGYNEQFF. Full variable domain (rest looked up from reference TRBV5-1 and TRBJ2-1): KAGVTQTPRYLIKTRGQQVTLSCSPISGHRSVSWYQQTPGQGLQFLFEYFSETQRNKGNFPGRFSGRQFSNSRSEMNVSTLELGDSALYLCASSTLAGGYNEQFFGPGTRLTVL.